Listed below are T cell receptor beta chains from one sample, sequenced in a study of shared clonotypes between healthy human individuals. Assay: immunoSEQ multiplex PCR; the TCRdb copy retains only in-frame clones and omits some. The sample has about 1.5 million clones, around 97% seen once. Sequencing was performed on naive CD4+ T cells sorted from blood. These receptor sequences come from a man aged 25-45 years in good health. CDR3s include the opening cysteine and the closing phenylalanine or tryptophan. A D gene is named only where the DNA matches it firmly. Where a row states a size, it is once, few, many or the class of an expanded clone; other rows omit it.

>15|TRBV11-2|TRBJ2-1|.|.
TGTGCCAGCAGTTCTTACCCTACCGGGTACAATGAGCAGTTCTTC
CASSSYPTGYNEQFF
>14|TRBV9|TRBJ1-3|.|.
TGTGCCACCCAGTCTAGGGGTGTTGTAAACACCATATATTTT
CATQSRGVVNTIYF
>16|TRBV5-1|TRBJ1-1|once|TRBD1
TGCGCCAGCAGCCATAAACTCGGGACAGGGAACACTGAAGCTTTCTTT
CASSHKLGTGNTEAFF
>16|TRBV6-1|TRBJ2-1|.|.
TGTGCCAGCAGTGAACGTCCGGGGGACGCCTACAATGAGCAGTTCTTC
CASSERPGDAYNEQFF
>18|TRBV9|TRBJ1-5|.|.
TGTGCCAGCAGCGCGGGAACAGGCCCTTTGGGCGTGCGTCAGCCCCAGCATTTT
CASSAGTGPLGVRQPQHF
>17|TRBV5-5|TRBJ1-1|.|TRBD1
TGTGCCAGCAGCTTAACGGCGACAGGGGGTTTGAACACTGAAGCTTTCTTT
CASSLTATGGLNTEAFF
>13|TRBV2|TRBJ1-4|.|.
TGTGCCAGCCATGCTTCGGCGGGTGAAAAACTGTTTTTT
CASHASAGEKLFF
>15|TRBV19|TRBJ1-2|.|.
TGTGCCAGTAGTATTCTGTGGCAGAATGGCTATGGCTACACCTTC
CASSILWQNGYGYTF
>16|TRBV7-9|TRBJ1-1|.|TRBD1
TGTGCCAGCAGCCCTGGGACAGGGGGGGTGAACACTGAAGCTTTCTTT
CASSPGTGGVNTEAFF
>17|TRBV27|TRBJ2-3|.|TRBD1
TGTGCCAGCAGCGTTACCCCTGACAGGGGGCAGACAGATACGCAGTATTTT
CASSVTPDRGQTDTQYF
>16|TRBV7-9|TRBJ2-7|.|TRBD2
TGTGCCAGCAGCTTTCCAACTAGCGGGGGCTCCTACGAGCAGTACTTC
CASSFPTSGGSYEQYF
>14|TRBV19|TRBJ1-2|.|.
TGTGCCAGTAGTATTACAGCCCACTCTGAAAGCTACACCTTC
CASSITAHSESYTF
>15|TRBV6-5|TRBJ2-1|.|.
TGTGCCAGCAGTTTCGAGGGTGGCTCCTACAATGAGCAGTTCTTC
CASSFEGGSYNEQFF
>12|TRBV28|TRBJ2-7|.|.
TGTGCCAGCTGGGAAAGCGGCGGCGAGCAGTACTTC
CASWESGGEQYF
>14|TRBV5-6|TRBJ1-5|.|TRBD1
TGTGCCAGCAGAATTACAGGGGTCAATCAGCCCCAGCATTTT
CASRITGVNQPQHF
>13|TRBV28|TRBJ1-5|.|.
TGTGCCAGCAGTCCCAGACCTATCCGACCCCAGCATTTT
CASSPRPIRPQHF
>13|TRBV6-5|TRBJ2-7|once|TRBD2
TGTGCCAGCCGGACCGGGACTAATTACGAGCAGTACTTC
CASRTGTNYEQYF
>16|TRBV9|TRBJ2-1|once|TRBD2
TGTGCCAGCAGCGTAGAGGGTAGCGGGAGGGGAAATGAGCAGTTCTTC
CASSVEGSGRGNEQFF
>15|TRBV5-1|TRBJ1-1|.|TRBD1
TGCGCCAGCAGCGGGAGGACAGGGGCCCAGACTGAAGCTTTCTTT
CASSGRTGAQTEAFF
>16|TRBV4-2|TRBJ2-7|.|TRBD2
TGTGCCAGCAGCCAAGTATCAGCGGGAGGGCCAGACGAGCAGTACTTC
CASSQVSAGGPDEQYF
>17|TRBV4-1|TRBJ2-1|.|.
TGCGCCAGCAGCCGACGACCGGGACTCCCTTCCTACAATGAGCAGTTCTTC
CASSRRPGLPSYNEQFF
>14|TRBV28|TRBJ2-7|.|.
TGTGCCAGCAGTCTAGGAGGGACTCCTTCCGAGCAGTACTTC
CASSLGGTPSEQYF
>14|TRBV7-8|TRBJ2-7|.|.
TGTGCCAGCAGCTTAGTTCTAGGTTCCTACGAGCAGTACTTC
CASSLVLGSYEQYF
>15|TRBV18|TRBJ1-5|.|.
TGTGCCAGCTCACCCCCGGGGGCTGGCAATCAGCCCCAGCATTTT
CASSPPGAGNQPQHF
>14|TRBV28|TRBJ1-5|few|.
TGTGCCAGCAGTTCCGGGGGTAGCAATCAGCCCCAGCATTTT
CASSSGGSNQPQHF
>14|TRBV28|TRBJ2-7|.|TRBD2
TGTGCCAGCAGCTCTAGCGGGAGTTCCTACGAGCAGTACTTC
CASSSSGSSYEQYF
>16|TRBV15|TRBJ2-7|.|.
TGTGCCACCAGCAGAGATGCGGGGTCTCGACTCTACGAGCAGTACTTC
CATSRDAGSRLYEQYF
>14|TRBV18|TRBJ2-1|.|TRBD2
TGTGCCAGCTCAGCACTAGCGGGAGGCGATGAGCAGTTCTTC
CASSALAGGDEQFF
>18|TRBV5-1|TRBJ2-5|once|TRBD1
TGCGCCAGCTCTTTCCGAATTAATAACAGGGGGCTAAGAGAGACCCAGTACTTC
CASSFRINNRGLRETQYF
>15|TRBV9|TRBJ2-6|.|.
TGTGCCAGCAGCGTCCAGGGATCTGGGGCCAACGTCCTGACTTTC
CASSVQGSGANVLTF
>17|TRBV4-1|TRBJ1-3|once|.
TGCGCCAGCAGCCAATTAATCGCGGGCGACTCTGGAAACACCATATATTTT
CASSQLIAGDSGNTIYF
>15|TRBV5-6|TRBJ2-1|.|.
TGTGCCAGCAGCCGGGGACCTTCCATTTACAATGAGCAGTTCTTC
CASSRGPSIYNEQFF
>14|TRBV7-2|TRBJ2-7|.|TRBD1
TGTGCCAGCAGCCTCTGGGACAGAAACTACGAGCAGTACTTC
CASSLWDRNYEQYF
>18|TRBV27|TRBJ2-2|once|TRBD2
TGTGCCAGCTCCCCGGGTAGCGGGATAGGGGCGTGGGCCGGGGAGCTGTTTTTT
CASSPGSGIGAWAGELFF
>15|TRBV5-4|TRBJ2-7|.|TRBD2
TGTGCCAGCAGCCGTACGGGAGGCCGAGACTACGAGCAGTACTTC
CASSRTGGRDYEQYF
>13|TRBV6-5|TRBJ2-7|.|.
TGTGCCAGCAGCGGCGGGCTTTCCTACGAGCAGTACTTC
CASSGGLSYEQYF
>15|TRBV7-2|TRBJ1-4|.|.
TGTGCCAGCAGCCGCCTGTCTTTGCCTAATGAAAAACTGTTTTTT
CASSRLSLPNEKLFF
>14|TRBV28|TRBJ1-1|.|TRBD1
TGTGCCAGCAGTTACAGGGGAGACAACACTGAAGCTTTCTTT
CASSYRGDNTEAFF
>15|TRBV19|TRBJ2-7|.|TRBD2
TGTGCCAGTAGCCCCGGACTAGCGGGAGTGTACGAGCAGTACTTC
CASSPGLAGVYEQYF
>14|TRBV7-2|TRBJ2-7|few|.
TGTGCCAGCAGCTTAGCTGGCAACTCCTACGAGCAGTACTTC
CASSLAGNSYEQYF
>14|TRBV9|TRBJ2-3|.|.
TGTGCCAGCAGCGTTTCGCACCAAGCGGATACGCAGTATTTT
CASSVSHQADTQYF
>16|TRBV11-2|TRBJ2-1|.|.
TGTGCCAGCAGCTTAGCGGGGCAGGGCGCGGCCAATGAGCAGTTCTTC
CASSLAGQGAANEQFF